Following are 13 T cell receptor beta chains from one sample sequenced in a study of memory CD4+ T cells and cytomegalovirus serostatus. Single viable CD3+CD4+CD8-CD45RO+ cells were sorted as the memory CD4+ T cells. Clones were read by immunoSEQ multiplex PCR, and TCRdb kept only the in-frame ones, dropping some. The profile shows 41,000 or so clones, 75% to 85% of them singletons. The source material was memory CD4+ T cells from blood. The receptors were gathered from an adult in good health and CMV-seronegative.

The chain has TRBV5-1 and TRBJ2-5, with D possibly being TRBD1 (5 bases). The CDR3 spans 16 residues. Per the germline V gene, CDR1 is SGHRS and CDR2 is YFSETQ. V lost 1 base and J 5 bases, leaving 18 bases between the germline ends. The CDR3: CASSLTPPTTGETQYF. In nucleotides, the CDR3 is TGCGCCAGCAGCTTGACTCCCCCAACAACAGGCGAGACCCAGTACTTC. Complete variable domain (other parts from reference TRBV5-1 and TRBJ2-5): KAGVTQTPRYLIKTRGQQVTLSCSPISGHRSVSWYQQTPGQGLQFLFEYFSETQRNKGNFPGRFSGRQFSNSRSEMNVSTLELGDSALYLCASSLTPPTTGETQYFGPGTRLLVL.

The rearrangement links TRBV18 to TRBJ2-7, with TRBD1 identical over 11 bases. Germline-derived CDR1 and CDR2 are KGHSH and LQKENI. The junction had 10 bases not matched to a gene; V was cut back by 6 bases and J by 6 bases. The CDR3 consists of 15 residues. CDR3 DNA: TGTGCCAGCTCCCAGTCCCGGGACAGGGGGGGCGAGCAGTACTTC. This codes for CASSQSRDRGGEQYF.

This chain links TRBV5-1 with TRBJ2-5, with 9 positions matching TRBD2. V was clipped by 3 bases and J by 2 bases; unmatched bases: 5. CDR3 size: 15 residues. The germline gives CDR1 SGHRS, CDR2 YFSETQ. The CDR3 coding sequence is TGCGCCAGCAGCTACAGCGGGGGGTCACAAGAGACCCAGTACTTC. As protein: CASSYSGGSQETQYF.

The CDR3 DNA sequence: TGTGCCAGCAGTGATGATTGGGTGGAGACCCAGTACTTC. Translated, it gives CASSDDWVETQYF. This chain connects TRBV2 to TRBJ2-5; D remains ambiguous. Germline CDR1 SNHLY, CDR2 FYNNEI. The length of the CDR3 is 13 residues. V lost 3 bases and J 5 bases, leaving 10 bases between the germline ends.

V usage is TRBV7-3 and J usage is TRBJ2-2; D is unclear. Per the germline V gene, CDR1 is SGHTA and CDR2 is FQGTGA. The CDR3 loop spans 14 amino acids. V was trimmed by 1 base and J by 4 bases, leaving 7 bases between them. This CDR3 is CASSLNGLTGELFF. For the CDR3, the DNA is TGTGCCAGCAGCTTAAACGGTCTCACCGGGGAGCTGTTTTTT. The full variable domain, rest sourced from reference TRBV7-3 and TRBJ2-2, is GAGVSQTPSNKVTEKGKYVELRCDPISGHTALYWYRQSLGQGPEFLIYFQGTGAADDSGLPNDRFFAVRPEGSVSTLKIQRTERGDSAVYLCASSLNGLTGELFFGEGSRLTVL.

The V and J genes are TRBV10-3 and TRBJ1-6; D call uncertain. Germline values: CDR1 ENHRY, CDR2 SYGVKD. Trimming shortened V by 6 bases and J by 6 bases, and 9 bases separated the two germline ends. The CDR3 is made up of 13 amino acids. The CDR3 sequence is CAIRGESNSPLHF. The CDR3 bases are TGTGCCATCAGGGGAGAAAGTAATTCACCCCTCCACTTT.

The chain has TRBV14 and TRBJ1-3; D not certain. The CDR3 spans 17 residues. Trimming took off 4 bases at V and 2 bases at J, with 18 bases between the two ends. Germline-derived CDR1 and CDR2 are SGHDN and FVKESK. This CDR3 reads CASSPLHGRPAGNTIYF. The CDR3 nucleotides are TGTGCCAGCAGCCCCCTACACGGACGTCCAGCTGGAAACACCATATATTTT.

V and J are TRBV5-1 and TRBJ1-4, with D unresolved. Per germline, CDR1 SGHRS and CDR2 YFSETQ. This CDR3 is built from 15 residues. Trimming cost V 0 bases and J 4 bases, with 10 bases left between them. The CDR3 loop reads CASSLAGLFNEKLFF. The CDR3 coding sequence is TGCGCCAGCAGCTTGGCAGGCCTTTTTAATGAAAAACTGTTTTTT.

This sequence joins TRBV19 and TRBJ1-5; perhaps TRBD1 as D (5 bases). This CDR3 contains 11 residues. Deletions cut 10 bases from V and 9 bases from J, with 13 bases between. Germline-derived CDR1 and CDR2 are LNHDA and SQIVND (reference sequence). The chain's CDR3 is CATSLGGPQHF. In DNA form, the CDR3 reads TGTGCCACATCCTTGGGGGGGCCCCAGCATTTT.

The chain recombines TRBV6-1 with TRBJ1-2; D is possibly TRBD1 (6 bases). The CDR3 totals 14 residues. Looked up from germline, CDR1 is MNHNS and CDR2 is SASEGT. The V and J ends lost 3 bases and 4 bases respectively, with 12 bases between them. The CDR3: CASSDLQGPYGYTF. In nucleotides, the CDR3 is TGTGCCAGCAGTGACCTACAGGGCCCCTATGGCTACACCTTC.

The CDR3 nucleotides are TGTGCCTCCTCCTGGGGGAGGTCAAATCAGCCCCAGCATTTT. Its translation: CASSWGRSNQPQHF. The chain combines TRBV19 with TRBJ1-5, with D possibly TRBD1 on 5 matching bases. This CDR3 region has 14 residues. Trimming took off 11 bases at V and 4 bases at J, with 18 bases between the two ends. The germline CDR1 and CDR2 sequences are LNHDA and SQIVND (reference sequence).

The V call is TRBV15, the J call TRBJ2-7, with TRBD1 matching over 8 bases. This CDR3 spans 14 amino acids. Germline V lookup: CDR1 LNHNV, CDR2 YYDKDF (reference sequence). Germline trimming cut 0 bases from V and 4 bases from J; bases unmatched to any gene: 2. CDR3 DNA sequence: TGTGCCACCAGCAGAGAGACAGGGGAATACGAGCAGTACTTC. Protein product: CATSRETGEYEQYF.

The gene calls are TRBV6-1 and TRBJ1-4, with TRBD1 identical over 9 bases. V lost 8 bases to trimming and J lost 10 bases; unmatched junction nucleotides: 8. CDR1 is MNHNS, CDR2 SASEGT, per germline. The CDR3 covers 13 residues. This CDR3 reads CASSQDRGGKLFF. In nucleotides, the CDR3 is TGTGCCAGCTCCCAGGACAGGGGAGGAAAACTGTTTTTT.